The sequence of this T cell receptor (beta chain) was determined in a study of T cell responses to AZD1222 COVID-19 vaccine. General study findings and limits: The number of AZD1222 recipients seropositive at baseline was only five or six. No day 14 peak samples; only post-peak repertoires were characterized. Spike-specific TCR breadth rose after two AZD1222 doses, and depth rose as well.

Measured with immunoSEQ multiplex PCR; TCRdb has only the in-frame clones, and not every one. The table lists roughly 100,000 clones, approximately 90% of them singletons, with under 3% in the top ten. Germline values: CDR1 SGHKS, CDR2 YYEKEE (reference sequence). The length of the CDR3 is 13 amino acids, counting both ends. For this clone: Its antigen is unidentified. The limits of the CDR3 on the DNA are not certain, so only TCRdb's listed CDR3 is given.

The sequencing here drew on peripheral blood, taken on day 0 of AZD1222 vaccination. The J gene is TRBJ2-1, the V gene TRBV5-5; the table's D call, TRBD2, was not checked against the DNA. The TCR sequence derives from an adult in good health. This CDR3 reads CASSFGGGAPGFF.